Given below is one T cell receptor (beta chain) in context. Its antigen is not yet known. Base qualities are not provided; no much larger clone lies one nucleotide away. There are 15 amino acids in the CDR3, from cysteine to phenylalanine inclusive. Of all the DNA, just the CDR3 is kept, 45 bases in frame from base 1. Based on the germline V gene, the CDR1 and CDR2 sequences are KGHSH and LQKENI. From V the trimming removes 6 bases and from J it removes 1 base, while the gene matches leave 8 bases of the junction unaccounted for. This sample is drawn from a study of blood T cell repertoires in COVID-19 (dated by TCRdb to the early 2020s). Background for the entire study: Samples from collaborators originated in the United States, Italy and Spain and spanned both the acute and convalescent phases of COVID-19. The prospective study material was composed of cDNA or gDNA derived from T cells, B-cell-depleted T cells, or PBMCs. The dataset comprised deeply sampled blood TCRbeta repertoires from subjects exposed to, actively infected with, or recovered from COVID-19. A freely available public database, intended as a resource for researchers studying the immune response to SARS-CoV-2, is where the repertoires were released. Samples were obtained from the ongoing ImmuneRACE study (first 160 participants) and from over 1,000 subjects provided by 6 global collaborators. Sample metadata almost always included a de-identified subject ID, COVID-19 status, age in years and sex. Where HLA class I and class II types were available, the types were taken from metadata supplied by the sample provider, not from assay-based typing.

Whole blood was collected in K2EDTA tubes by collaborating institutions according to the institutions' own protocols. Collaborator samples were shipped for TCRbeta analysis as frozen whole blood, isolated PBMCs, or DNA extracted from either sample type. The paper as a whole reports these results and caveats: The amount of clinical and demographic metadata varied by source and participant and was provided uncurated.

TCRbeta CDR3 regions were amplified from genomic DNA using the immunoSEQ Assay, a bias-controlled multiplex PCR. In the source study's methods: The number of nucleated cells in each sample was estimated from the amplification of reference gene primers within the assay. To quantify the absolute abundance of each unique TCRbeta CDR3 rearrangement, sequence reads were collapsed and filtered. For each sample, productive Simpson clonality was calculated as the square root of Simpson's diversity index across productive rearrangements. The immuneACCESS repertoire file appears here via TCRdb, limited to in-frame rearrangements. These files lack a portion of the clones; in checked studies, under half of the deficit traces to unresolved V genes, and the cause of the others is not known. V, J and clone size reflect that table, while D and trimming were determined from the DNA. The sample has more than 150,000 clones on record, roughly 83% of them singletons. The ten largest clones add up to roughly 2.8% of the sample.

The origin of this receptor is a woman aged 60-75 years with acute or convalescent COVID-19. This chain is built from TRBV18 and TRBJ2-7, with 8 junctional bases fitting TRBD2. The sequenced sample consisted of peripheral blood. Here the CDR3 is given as CASSGGERGSYEQYF. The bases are TGTGCCAGCTCGGGCGGCGAGCGGGGGTCCTACGAGCAGTACTTC.